This TCR beta chain was sequenced in a study of blood T cells in healthy people across ages. Overall study findings and caveats: Higher diversity and more naive CD4+ cells were features of long-lived donors, compared to aged donors. Per-million-T-cell TCR beta diversity fell roughly linearly with age.

A sample-barcoded 5' primer and a J-beta primer mix were used in a second PCR of about 7 to 12 cycles. TCRdb re-called the 5' RACE reads through MiXCR, storing one row per CDR3 protein. The sample lists fewer than 800,000 distinct CDR3 sequences, approximately 30% occurring once. Turning to this clonotype: The antigen remains undetermined. Mismatch with germline at one junction end may stem from a read error.

The CDR3 spans 12 residues. From germline, CDR1 is SEHNR and CDR2 FQNEAQ (reference sequence). The TCR originated in a woman of 80 years or more in good health. The sample consisted of blood. The chain uses TRBV7-9 and TRBJ2-7; 8 nucleotides line up with TRBD1. CDR3 protein: CAGSLAGTGMYF. The CDR3 DNA is TGTGCCGGCAGCTTGGCCGGGACAGGAATGTACTTC.